The rows below give T cell receptor beta chains drawn from one sample of a study of identical twins. TCRdb used MiXCR to reprocess the 5' RACE reads, holding one entry per CDR3 protein. This table has fewer than 500,000 distinct CDR3 sequences, roughly 24% appearing once. These data also featured in a second study, about T cells expressing NK-cell markers.

Sequencing was carried out using CD4+ T cells sorted from blood. These receptors were collected from a woman aged 18-30 years in good health. The conserved cysteine and the conserved F or W are not part of the CDR3 here.

V	J	CDR3
TRBV12-5	TRBJ2-1	ASGLVQAINEQF
TRBV5-1	TRBJ1-3	ASKMSQGTGNTIY
TRBV5-1	TRBJ2-3	ASSSPVGLGDTQY
TRBV9	TRBJ2-1	ASSVPPATAYNEQF
TRBV6-2/TRBV6-3	TRBJ2-6	ASSQGLGANVLT
TRBV11-1	TRBJ2-1	ASSLSGTSGVSSYNEQF
TRBV5-1	TRBJ2-7	ASSLPSGGNSYEQY
TRBV20-1	TRBJ2-1	SAIESTHNEQF
TRBV6-5	TRBJ1-1	ASSYSSGAF
TRBV7-2	TRBJ1-2	ASSKGARRGYT